This paragraph reports one T cell receptor beta chain. What it binds is not known. Germline V gives CDR1 MNHEY, CDR2 SMNVEV (reference sequence). CDR3 length: 15 amino acids. The trim removed 6 bases at V and 6 bases at J, leaving 11 bases unmatched. The assay used deep level. Authors' methods: ImmunoSEQ yielded junction-only sequences lacking quality scores, so filtering differed. Assay used: immunoSEQ multiplex PCR; TCRdb lists only in-frame clones, some missing. That table is the source of V, J and clone size, and D and trimming were worked out from the DNA. Of around 560,000 clones listed, 95% are singletons. This entry belongs to a study of shared clonotypes between healthy human individuals. Study results and caveats: Generally, naive subsets came out with larger estimated richness than memory subsets.

Only CD45RO-negative cells positively selected for CCR7 counted as naive CD8 cells, so terminally differentiated effector memory CD45RA+ cells were excluded. The genes are TRBV27 and TRBJ2-7, with 10 nucleotides matching TRBD1. The receptor's source is a woman between 25 and 40 years old in good health. What was sequenced was naive CD8+ T cells sorted from blood. CDR3 sequence: CASRQSGTGVIEQYF. CDR3 bases: TGTGCCAGCAGACAATCAGGGACAGGGGTAATCGAGCAGTACTTC.